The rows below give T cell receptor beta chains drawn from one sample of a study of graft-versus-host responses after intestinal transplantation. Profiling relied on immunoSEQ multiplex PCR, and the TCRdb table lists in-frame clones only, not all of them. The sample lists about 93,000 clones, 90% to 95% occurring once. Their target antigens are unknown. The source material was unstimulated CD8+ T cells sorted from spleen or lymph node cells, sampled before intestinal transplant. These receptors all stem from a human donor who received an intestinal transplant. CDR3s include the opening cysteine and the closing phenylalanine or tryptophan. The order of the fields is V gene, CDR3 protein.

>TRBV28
CASSSIMGHVYEQYF
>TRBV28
CASSSPLLNQPQHF
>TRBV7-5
CARSLGGSGRGFNEQFF
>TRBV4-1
CASSQFRTGANTEAFF
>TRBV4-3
CASSGGVAGTYEQYF
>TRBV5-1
CASSSSGAYNEQFF
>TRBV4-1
CASRLGQGANYGYTF
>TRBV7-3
CASSAGQTSTDTQYF
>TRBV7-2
CASSLVSSGYNEQFF
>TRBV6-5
CASSYANSGTQYF
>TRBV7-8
CASTLGLAGALSQETQYF
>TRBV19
CASSAGLQGELFF
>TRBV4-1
CASRIDRDRGPMNTEAFF
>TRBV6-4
CASSDSGQGDYNEQFF
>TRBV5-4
CASSLDNRVYEQYF
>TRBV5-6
CASSSQGENTETQYF
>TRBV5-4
CASSSPLERGETQYF
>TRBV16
CASSQSGPLMAQHF
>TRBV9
CASSSSRTSGRVTDTQYF
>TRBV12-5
CASGLSPGQILTQPQHF
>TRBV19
CASSISGRSSYEQYF
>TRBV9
CASSLYTDTQYF
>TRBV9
CASSVVGGEETQYF
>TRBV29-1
CSGVVDTSNYGYTF
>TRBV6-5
CASSYSYNTGELFF
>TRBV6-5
CASSEGLATDTQYF
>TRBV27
CASSLTGLAGFNEQYF
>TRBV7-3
CASSSGFMNTEAFF
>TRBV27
CASSSSDEKLFF
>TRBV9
CASSVGLSYEQYF
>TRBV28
CASSRGWDTEAFF
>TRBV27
CASSLVLNYGYTF
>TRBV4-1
CASSQARDSTYEQYF
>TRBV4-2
CASSQGARMAYEQYF
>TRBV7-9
CASSLAGRTNTGELFF
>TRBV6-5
CASSSGQGSIYGYTF
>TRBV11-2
CASSYSGGRYEQYF
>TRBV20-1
CRLSYYNEQFF
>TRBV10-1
CASTSGRADTGELFF
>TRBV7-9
CASSFATSGPYEQYF